Below, 23 T cell receptor beta chains from the same sample are listed, as sequenced in a study of blood T cell repertoires in COVID-19. The repertoire was sequenced with immunoSEQ multiplex PCR; TCRdb's copy has only in-frame clones and lacks some. Of 91,000 or so clones in the sample, roughly four fifths were seen once. Sequences were obtained from peripheral blood. These TCRs come from a man over 45 with active or convalescent COVID-19.

The chain employs TRBV24-1 and TRBJ2-5; 9 bases map to TRBD1. The junction had 9 bases not matched to a gene; V was cut back by 4 bases and J by 1 base. Germline CDR1 reads KGHDR; CDR2 reads SFDVKD. The CDR3 sequence is 17 residues long. In DNA form, the CDR3 reads TGTGCCACCAGTGACGCCGGGACAGGGCGGCTCCAAGAGACCCAGTACTTC. This gives the protein CATSDAGTGRLQETQYF.

This sequence joins TRBV6-6 and TRBJ2-1, with D perhaps matching TRBD2 (6 bases). Germline CDR1 reads MNHNY; CDR2 reads SVGAGI (reference sequence). This CDR3 is 16 amino acids long. Trimming removed 4 bases from V and 8 bases from J, with 21 bases in between. CDR3 sequence: CASSSTGEHNKYEQFF. The DNA for the CDR3 is TGTGCCAGCAGTTCCACGGGGGAGCACAATAAGTATGAGCAGTTCTTC.

CDR3 loop: CASRTGWETQYF. The CDR3 region has the DNA TGTGCCAGCAGGACAGGGTGGGAGACCCAGTACTTC. V gene TRBV12-3 or TRBV12-4 combines with J gene TRBJ2-5, with 7 bases aligning to TRBD1. This CDR3 has 12 amino acids. J lost 5 bases, V lost 6 bases, and 3 bases had no gene match.

As to this clone: The junction does not match germline at one end; this may be a read error. The chain couples TRBV10-3 to TRBJ1-6; TRBD1 aligns across 7 bases. CDR3 length: 12 amino acids. Germline CDR1 is ENHRY and CDR2 is SYGVKD. As DNA, the CDR3 is TGTGCCATCAGCTCCCCGGGGACAGCCTCTTCCTTT. Protein: CAISSPGTASSF.

The J gene is TRBJ2-5, the V gene TRBV28; TRBD2 matches 9 bases. Unmatched junction bases numbered 8, after V lost 4 bases and J lost 5 bases. The CDR3 spans 15 residues. Germline values: CDR1 MDHEN, CDR2 SYDVKM. Here the CDR3 DNA reads TGTGCCAGCAGTTCGGCGGGGGGGCCGGGGGAGACCCAGTACTTC. Translating it yields CASSSAGGPGETQYF.

This clone was seen more than once but under ten times. J is TRBJ2-5 and V is TRBV19; 7 positions match TRBD1. The CDR3 is made up of 13 amino acids. The junction had 6 bases not matched to a gene; V was cut back by 7 bases and J by 4 bases. Per germline, CDR1 LNHDA and CDR2 SQIVND (reference sequence). The CDR3 loop is CASKTGSGETQYF. The CDR3 DNA follows: TGTGCCAGTAAGACAGGGTCAGGAGAGACCCAGTACTTC.

This chain joins TRBV5-1 and TRBJ1-6, with D possibly TRBD1 on 6 matching bases. CDR1 SGHRS and CDR2 YFSETQ come from the germline V gene. CDR3 length equals 15 residues. Deletions cut 1 base from V and 7 bases from J, with 12 bases between. The CDR3 DNA is TGCGCCAGCAGCTTGCTGGGGGCTGGGAATTCACCCCTCCACTTT. Its protein is CASSLLGAGNSPLHF.

This clone was counted between two and nine times. The chain links TRBV19 to TRBJ1-3; D perhaps matches TRBD1 (5 bases). Germline CDR1 reads LNHDA; CDR2 reads SQIVND (reference sequence). The CDR3 runs 16 residues. Trimming took 4 bases from V and 0 from J, leaving 13 bases between them. CDR3 amino acids: CASSNDRGNSGNTIYF. CDR3 nucleotide sequence: TGTGCCAGTAGTAACGACCGGGGGAACTCTGGAAACACCATATATTTT.

V and J are TRBV5-4 and TRBJ1-3, with D perhaps TRBD1 (5 bases). CDR1 is SGHNT and CDR2 is YYREEE in the germline V gene (reference sequence). The CDR3 spans 17 residues. Between the trimmed V and J ends, which lost 4 bases and 0 bases, there was a span of 17 bases. CDR3 DNA: TGTGCCAGCAGCCCCTGGGGAGGGGATGACTCTGGAAACACCATATATTTT. This sequence encodes CASSPWGGDDSGNTIYF.

The table lists this clone with a few counts. The chain recombines TRBV10-1 with TRBJ2-1, with D maybe TRBD1 (6 bases). V gave up 0 bases and J gave up 5 bases, with 8 bases separating them. The CDR3 is 14 amino acids. Germline assignment: CDR1 WNHNN and CDR2 SYGVQD (reference sequence). CDR3 sequence reads: CASSESGGHNEQFF. In DNA form, the CDR3 reads TGCGCCAGCAGTGAGTCAGGGGGACACAATGAGCAGTTCTTC.

This clone came up once. V and J are TRBV3-1 (or the pseudogene TRBV3-2) and TRBJ1-1; D is undetermined. This CDR3 comprises 16 residues. V was cut by 1 base and J by 0 bases, with 12 bases left in between. Germline V gene data show CDR1 as LGHDT and CDR2 as YNNKEL (reference sequence). The CDR3, as DNA: TGTGCCAGCAGCCAAGGAGCTGTCCTCATGAACACTGAAGCTTTCTTT. This codes for CASSQGAVLMNTEAFF.

This chain joins TRBV29-1 and TRBJ1-4, with D uncertain. The CDR3 consists of 13 residues. Deletions cut 7 bases from V and 7 bases from J, with 16 bases between. Germline V gene data show CDR1 as SQVTM and CDR2 as ANQGSEA. This CDR3 is CSARKAVGEKLFF. The CDR3 nucleotides are TGCAGCGCGAGAAAGGCGGTCGGTGAAAAACTGTTTTTT.

J is TRBJ2-5 and V is TRBV4-1; 8 positions match TRBD2. CDR1 is MGHRA, CDR2 YSYEKL, per germline. Trimming removed 4 bases from V and 3 bases from J; junction bases left unmatched: 10. The CDR3 spans 16 residues. As DNA, the CDR3 is TGCGCCAGCAGCCCCCGTGGTAGCGGGGAAAAAGAGACCCAGTACTTC. Amino acids: CASSPRGSGEKETQYF.

V is TRBV6-4 and J is TRBJ1-1; 7 bases line up with TRBD1. V shed 6 bases and J 1 base; nucleotides not matched to a gene: 5. The CDR3 sequence is 14 residues long. Germline CDR1 is MRHNA and CDR2 is SNTAGT. The CDR3 DNA sequence: TGTGCCAGCAGCCCGGGACAGCAGAACACTGAAGCTTTCTTT. The encoded protein is CASSPGQQNTEAFF.

The chain couples TRBV9 to TRBJ1-2; perhaps TRBD1 as D (5 bases). Per the germline V gene, CDR1 is SGDLS and CDR2 is YYNGEE. The CDR3 is 14 amino acids. V was trimmed by 3 bases and J by 8 bases, leaving 17 bases between them. Written as DNA, the CDR3 is TGTGCCAGCAGCGCCTCCCCGGCCCAGGGAGGCTACACCTTC. Its protein is CASSASPAQGGYTF.

Turning to this clone: Other DNA sequences in the same sample also yield this CDR3. The chain links TRBV5-4 to TRBJ1-2; 7 bases map to TRBD1. CDR3 length: 14 amino acids. CDR1 and CDR2 (germline): SGHNT, YYREEE (reference sequence). V was clipped by 2 bases and J by 2 bases; unmatched bases: 3. For the CDR3, the DNA is TGTGCCAGCAGCTTAAACAGGGGAAACTATGGCTACACCTTC. This codes for CASSLNRGNYGYTF.

This sequence joins TRBV30 and TRBJ2-1; no firm D call. The CDR3 loop spans 14 amino acids. The V end lost 2 bases, the J end lost 3 bases, and 11 bases lay between the germline ends. Per germline, CDR1 GTSNPN and CDR2 SVGIG (reference sequence). The CDR3 coding sequence is TGTGCCTGGAGTTCCTCCCCCTTCTACAATGAGCAGTTCTTC. It yields the protein CAWSSSPFYNEQFF.

CDR3 DNA sequence: TGTGCCAGCAGCTTAGAACAGGCAGATACGCAGTATTTT. Its translation: CASSLEQADTQYF. The V call is TRBV7-9, the J call TRBJ2-3; D might be TRBD1 (5 bases). Germline V CDR1 and CDR2: SEHNR, FQNEAQ (reference sequence). With 1 base removed from V and 4 bases from J, the gap between germline ends came to 6 bases. CDR3 length equals 13 residues.

The V and J genes are TRBV2 and TRBJ1-6; 7 positions match TRBD1. V lost 6 bases and J lost 7; bases outside the gene matches: 6. The CDR3 extends over 14 amino acids. Germline-derived CDR1 and CDR2 are SNHLY and FYNNEI. The CDR3 region is CASSDRVSNSPLHF. CDR3 nucleotide sequence: TGTGCCAGCAGCGACAGGGTGTCCAATTCACCCCTCCACTTT.

Comment on this clone: Other DNA sequences in this specimen translate into the identical CDR3. The rearrangement uses TRBV2 and TRBJ1-5; D gene ambiguous. The V and J ends lost 3 bases and 1 base respectively, with 10 bases between them. CDR3 length: 15 amino acids. Per germline, CDR1 SNHLY and CDR2 FYNNEI. As DNA, the CDR3 is TGTGCCAGCAGTGAGGGAGGGTCGAGCAATCAGCCCCAGCATTTT. This codes for CASSEGGSSNQPQHF.

The chain is built from TRBV19 and TRBJ2-1, with D tentatively TRBD1 (5 bases). The germline V gene encodes CDR1 LNHDA and CDR2 SQIVND (reference sequence). This CDR3 has 15 residues. The V end was cut by 3 bases, the J end by 4 bases, with 13 bases between. The CDR3 spells CASSMRDRIYNEQFF. CDR3 nucleotides: TGTGCCAGTAGTATGAGAGACAGAATTTACAATGAGCAGTTCTTC.

This rearrangement joins TRBV7-9 to TRBJ2-1, with a tentative D call TRBD2 (6 bases). Germline assignment: CDR1 SEHNR and CDR2 FQNEAQ (reference sequence). V was cut by 7 bases and J by 0 bases, with 16 bases left in between. The CDR3 is made up of 16 amino acids. The CDR3 sequence is CASIGSAGSSYNEQFF. CDR3 sequence (DNA): TGTGCCAGCATTGGGTCGGCGGGGAGCTCCTACAATGAGCAGTTCTTC.

The chain couples TRBV3-1 (or the pseudogene TRBV3-2) to TRBJ2-5; D perhaps matches TRBD1 (5 bases). This CDR3 region has 16 residues. V shed 0 bases and J shed 2 bases, with 13 bases lying between them. From germline, CDR1 is LGHDT and CDR2 YNNKEL (reference sequence). CDR3 sequence: CASSQDPTGLQETQYF. The DNA for the CDR3 is TGTGCCAGCAGCCAAGATCCAACAGGTCTACAAGAGACCCAGTACTTC.